This T cell receptor (beta chain) was captured by sequencing in a study of regulatory T cells in long-lasting Graves disease. Time point here: newly diagnosed GD, antithyroid drugs for less than 3 months. RNA from PBMCs was the source of the TCR library. This clonotype was seen many times. CDR3-region Arm-PCR and iRepertoire HTBI primers produced the TCR beta libraries. TCRdb ran MiXCR on the multiplex PCR reads and lists one entry per CDR3 protein. Among 500,000 to 700,000 distinct CDR3 sequences listed, approximately 15% were seen once. Separately, the same data were catalogued under a study of T cells in Graves' hyperthyroidism and ophthalmopathy. According to that study: First-round RT-PCR of the TCR CDR3 relied on the HTBI primer set.

This TCR was sampled from a woman in her 30s with Graves disease. The sample consisted of peripheral blood mononuclear cells (PBMCs), taken at new diagnosis, from a patient treated with antithyroid drugs.

Here the CDR3 DNA reads TGTGCCAGCAGCGCGTCAGGGGCCTATGGCTACACCTTC. It translates to CASSASGAYGYTF. The J gene is TRBJ1-2, the V gene TRBV7-2, with D tentatively TRBD1 (6 bases). This CDR3 has 13 residues. Germline loops: CDR1 SGHTA, CDR2 FQGNSA. V was shortened by 5 bases and J by 4 bases, with 11 bases between the two germline ends.